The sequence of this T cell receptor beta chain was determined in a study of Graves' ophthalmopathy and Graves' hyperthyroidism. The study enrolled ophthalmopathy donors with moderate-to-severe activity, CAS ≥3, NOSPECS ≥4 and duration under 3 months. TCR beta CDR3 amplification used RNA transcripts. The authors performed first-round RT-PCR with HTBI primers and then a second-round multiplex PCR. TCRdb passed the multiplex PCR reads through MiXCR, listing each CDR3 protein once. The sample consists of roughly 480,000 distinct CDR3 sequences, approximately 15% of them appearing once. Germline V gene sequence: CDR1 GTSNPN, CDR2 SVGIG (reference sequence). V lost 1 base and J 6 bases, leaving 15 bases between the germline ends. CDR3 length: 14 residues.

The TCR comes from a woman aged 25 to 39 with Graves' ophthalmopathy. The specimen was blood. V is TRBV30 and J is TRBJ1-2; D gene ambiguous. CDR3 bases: TGTGCCTGGAGTGAGCGTCGGTTGAAGGATGGCTACACCTTC. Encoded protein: CAWSERRLKDGYTF.